Below, one T cell receptor beta chain is given with its context. Its matching antigen is unknown. One end of the junction is discordant with germline, which a read error may explain. The record originates from a study of glioma-infiltrating T cells after dendritic cell vaccination. Assay: immunoSEQ multiplex PCR; the TCRdb copy retains only in-frame clones and omits some. The sample comprises 100,000 or so clones, 80% of which are singletons, and approximately 5.4% rests with the top ten. The study's findings and limits: Higher pretreatment TIL content predicted longer progression-free time and survival.

Specified time point: after dendritic cell vaccination, including at tumor progression/relapse. This CDR3 region has 15 residues. Germline loops: CDR1 SSHAT, CDR2 FNYEAQ (reference sequence). This TCR was recovered from a human donor with glioblastoma. This material consisted of blood, taken after dendritic cell vaccination. The chain links TRBV7-7 to TRBJ2-5; 10 bases align to TRBD2. The CDR3 sequence is CASSLEGTSDETQYF. The CDR3 nucleotides are TGTGCTAGCAGCTTAGAAGGGACTAGCGACGAGACCCAGTACTTC.